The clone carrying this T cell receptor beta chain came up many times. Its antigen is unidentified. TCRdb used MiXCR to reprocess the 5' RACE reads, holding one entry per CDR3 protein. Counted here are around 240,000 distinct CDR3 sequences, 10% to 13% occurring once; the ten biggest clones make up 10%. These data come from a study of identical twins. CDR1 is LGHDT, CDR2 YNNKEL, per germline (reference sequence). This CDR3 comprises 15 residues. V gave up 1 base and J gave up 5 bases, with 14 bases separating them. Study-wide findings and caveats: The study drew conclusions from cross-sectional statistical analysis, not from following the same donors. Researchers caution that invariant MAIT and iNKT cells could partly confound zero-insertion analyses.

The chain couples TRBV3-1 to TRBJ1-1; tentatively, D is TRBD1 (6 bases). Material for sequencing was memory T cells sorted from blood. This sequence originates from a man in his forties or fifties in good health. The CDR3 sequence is CASSQAGGARTEAFF. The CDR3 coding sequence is TGTGCCAGCAGCCAAGCCGGGGGGGCGAGGACTGAAGCTTTCTTT.